This entry lists 19 T cell receptor beta chains sequenced from one sample in a study of blood T cell repertoires in COVID-19. The repertoire was sequenced with immunoSEQ multiplex PCR; TCRdb's copy has only in-frame clones and lacks some. Found here are fewer than 350,000 clones, about 90% of them singletons; the top ten hold 9.5% to 15%. Sequencing input: peripheral blood. The receptor source for this set is a woman under 40 with COVID-19, enrolled during active disease.

This chain joins TRBV23-1 and TRBJ2-7; tentative D call: TRBD2 (5 bases). TRBV23-1 is an ORF; its function is uncertain. The CDR3 is 16 residues long. V was cut by 1 base and J by 0 bases, with 13 bases left in between. CDR3 nucleotides: TGCGCCAGCAGTCAATTTGGCGGGCAGTCCTCCTACGAGCAGTACTTC. Protein sequence: CASSQFGGQSSYEQYF.

In this sample, this clone turned up a few times. The chain couples TRBV24-1 to TRBJ2-1; D is unresolved. The ends were cut back, 4 bases at V and 7 bases at J, with 10 bases in the middle. The CDR3 spans 13 residues. The germline V gene encodes CDR1 KGHDR and CDR2 SFDVKD. CDR3 in amino acids: CATSEISRNEQFF. DNA for the CDR3: TGTGCCACCAGTGAAATATCTAGGAATGAGCAGTTCTTC.

The rearrangement links TRBV9 to TRBJ1-4; D remains ambiguous. Germline CDR1 reads SGDLS; CDR2 reads YYNGEE. Trimming left V 0 bases short and J 3 bases short, with 9 bases between. The CDR3 spans 15 residues. The CDR3 nucleotides are TGTGCCAGCAGCGTAGGAGGTATAGCTAATGAAAAACTGTTTTTT. Protein product: CASSVGGIANEKLFF.

This chain links TRBV6-2 or TRBV6-3 with TRBJ2-7, with a tentative D call TRBD2 (5 bases). Germline loops: CDR1 MNHEY, CDR2 SVGEGT. The CDR3 loop spans 17 amino acids. The ends were cut back, 2 bases at V and 3 bases at J, with 20 bases in the middle. The CDR3 DNA is TGTGCCAGCAGTTACCGAACGGGAAACCACCCCCTCTACGAGCAGTACTTC. Translating gives CASSYRTGNHPLYEQYF.

V usage is TRBV5-1 and J usage is TRBJ1-1; possible D gene TRBD1, 5 bases. From germline, CDR1 is SGHRS and CDR2 YFSETQ. The CDR3 consists of 14 residues. Trimming removed 3 bases at V and 2 bases at J, with 11 bases between. CDR3 residues: CASSSNQGNTEAFF. CDR3 nucleotide sequence: TGCGCCAGCAGCTCGAATCAGGGTAACACTGAAGCTTTCTTT.

The gene calls are TRBV5-1 and TRBJ2-4; 7 nucleotides line up with TRBD2. The CDR3 is made up of 14 amino acids. Trimming at V came to 1 base and at J to 7 bases, leaving 5 bases not matched to a gene. Germline CDR1 is SGHRS and CDR2 is YFSETQ. The CDR3 is CASSLYLGGNIQYF. In DNA form, the CDR3 reads TGCGCCAGCAGCTTGTATCTCGGGGGGAACATTCAGTACTTC.

The CDR3 loop is CASSPYNGHRGNYYEQYF. CDR3 in DNA: TGTGCCAGCTCACCATATAACGGGCACAGGGGGAACTACTACGAGCAGTACTTC. The chain couples TRBV18 to TRBJ2-7; 8 nucleotides line up with TRBD1. This CDR3 is built from 18 residues. Germline values: CDR1 KGHSH, CDR2 LQKENI. Trimming cost V 2 bases and J 3 bases; bases outside gene matches: 15.

CDR3 protein: CASSLLLGGRGLNTEAFF. In DNA, the CDR3 is TGTGCCAGCAGTTTATTATTGGGGGGACGCGGTCTGAACACTGAAGCTTTCTTT. The gene calls are TRBV28 and TRBJ1-1, with D possibly being TRBD1 (5 bases). CDR3 length: 18 amino acids. Germline V gene data show CDR1 as MDHEN and CDR2 as SYDVKM. V was pared by 1 base and J by 0 bases, with 18 bases between.

V and J are TRBV9 and TRBJ2-1; TRBD1 aligns across 7 bases. The CDR3 sequence is 15 residues long. The ends lost 5 bases at V and 7 bases at J; junction bases unmatched: 12. CDR1 is SGDLS, CDR2 YYNGEE, per germline. The CDR3 is CASSSGTDTVNEQFF. For the CDR3, the DNA is TGTGCCAGCAGTTCTGGGACAGATACCGTTAATGAGCAGTTCTTC.

The chain carries TRBV2 and TRBJ2-7; possibly TRBD2 for D (5 bases). This CDR3 is built from 14 residues. Per the germline V gene, CDR1 is SNHLY and CDR2 is FYNNEI. Trimming pared 7 bases from V and 0 bases from J, leaving 13 bases between. CDR3 amino acids: CASKRELSSYEQYF. In DNA, the CDR3 is TGTGCCAGCAAACGGGAACTGAGCTCCTACGAGCAGTACTTC.

This clone appeared a few times. The V call is TRBV7-9, the J call TRBJ2-7; D possibly corresponds to TRBD1 (7 bases). Germline V gene data show CDR1 as SEHNR and CDR2 as FQNEAQ (reference sequence). The germline V and J ends were trimmed by 5 bases and 12 bases, with 23 bases remaining between them. This CDR3 has 14 residues. The DNA for the CDR3 is TGTGCCAGCAGCGCGGGGACAGCGCCGGGGCCGCGGTACTTC. Amino acids: CASSAGTAPGPRYF.

The count of this clone is one. This chain connects TRBV6-5 to TRBJ1-5; weak D call: TRBD1 (6 bases). The germline CDR1 and CDR2 sequences are MNHEY and SVGAGI. Trimming left V 5 bases short and J 3 bases short, with 11 bases between. There are 14 residues in the CDR3. CDR3 amino acids: CASSRQVDNQPQHF. CDR3 DNA: TGTGCCAGCAGTAGACAGGTGGACAATCAGCCCCAGCATTTT.

The rearrangement joins TRBV2 to TRBJ2-2; 8 bases align to TRBD1. This CDR3 has 12 residues. V lost 8 bases to trimming and J lost 6 bases; unmatched junction nucleotides: 2. Germline V gene data show CDR1 as SNHLY and CDR2 as FYNNEI. The CDR3 sequence: CASWTGPGELFF. The CDR3 DNA reads as TGTGCCAGCTGGACAGGGCCCGGGGAGCTGTTTTTT.

This chain connects TRBV6-2 or TRBV6-3 to TRBJ2-1, with 8 bases aligning to TRBD2. Germline V gene sequence: CDR1 MNHEY, CDR2 SVGEGT. The CDR3 runs to 16 residues. The ends lost 6 bases at V and 4 bases at J; junction bases unmatched: 11. CDR3 in amino acids: CASSLGIAGRYNEQFF. The CDR3 DNA sequence: TGTGCCAGCAGCCTTGGGATAGCGGGGCGATACAATGAGCAGTTCTTC.

The gene calls are TRBV7-9 and TRBJ2-5, with a possible D match to TRBD1 (5 bases). CDR3 length equals 14 residues. Germline V lookup: CDR1 SEHNR, CDR2 FQNEAQ (reference sequence). Trimming pared 5 bases from V and 7 bases from J, leaving 17 bases between. The CDR3 coding sequence is TGTGCCAGCAGCCTACCAAGGGGCCCGGGGACCCAGTACTTC. Translation gives CASSLPRGPGTQYF.

V and J are TRBV30 and TRBJ1-5; D unclear. The CDR3 runs 14 residues. Germline V gives CDR1 GTSNPN, CDR2 SVGIG (reference sequence). V was pared by 1 base and J by 4 bases, with 11 bases between. CDR3 bases: TGTGCCTGGAGTGATGGAGGTCCGAATCAGCCCCAGCATTTT. This codes for CAWSDGGPNQPQHF.

V usage is TRBV5-4 and J usage is TRBJ1-2; the D gene is possibly TRBD1 (6 bases). The CDR3 loop spans 14 amino acids. With 5 bases removed from V and 4 bases from J, the gap between germline ends came to 15 bases. In germline, CDR1 is SGHNT, CDR2 YYREEE (reference sequence). The DNA of the CDR3 is TGTGCCAGCAGGCGCGAGACAGGATTCTATGGCTACACCTTC. It specifies CASRRETGFYGYTF. The whole variable domain, filled in from reference TRBV5-4 and TRBJ1-2, reads ETGVTQSPTHLIKTRGQQVTLRCSSQSGHNTVSWYQQALGQGPQFIFQYYREEENGRGNFPPRFSGLQFPNYSSELNVNALELDDSALYLCASRRETGFYGYTFGSGTRLTVV.

The genes are TRBV20-1 and TRBJ1-3; 11 bases are shared with TRBD1. V lost 3 bases and J lost 1; bases outside the gene matches: 2. The CDR3 has 15 residues. CDR1 is DFQATT and CDR2 is SNEGSKA in the germline V gene (reference sequence). CDR3 residues: CSASWDRGSGNTIYF. DNA for the CDR3: TGCAGTGCTAGTTGGGACAGGGGGTCTGGAAACACCATATATTTT.

This chain joins TRBV5-6 and TRBJ2-5, with TRBD1 as a possible D gene (6 bases). The CDR3 totals 16 residues. Germline CDR1 SGHDT, CDR2 YYEEEE. Trimming took off 5 bases at V and 5 bases at J, with 22 bases between the two ends. CDR3 amino acids: CASRRTPGAPRETQYF. CDR3 coding DNA: TGTGCCAGCAGACGGACCCCAGGGGCTCCGAGGGAGACCCAGTACTTC. Looking up the rest from reference TRBV5-6 and TRBJ2-5 gives the full variable domain: DAGVTQSPTHLIKTRGQQVTLRCSPKSGHDTVSWYQQALGQGPQFIFQYYEEEERQRGNFPDRFSGHQFPNYSSELNVNALLLGDSALYLCASRRTPGAPRETQYFGPGTRLLVL.